The clone carrying this T cell receptor beta chain was seen a few times. From the RT-PCR reads, TCRdb called clonotypes with MiXCR, one entry per CDR3 protein. The data show around 700,000 distinct CDR3 sequences, 13% to 15% seen once. Germline V gene lookup returns CDR1 SQVTM and CDR2 ANQGSEA. The CDR3 is 16 residues long. V was clipped by 5 bases and J by 4 bases, with 23 bases between them. This rearrangement joins TRBV29-1 to TRBJ1-1; D might be TRBD1 (6 bases). Sequencing was performed on memory CD4+ T cells from blood. This sequence originates from a female donor in good health, serving as a healthy control. CDR3 DNA: TGCAGCGTTAACAGTGGTTGGGGGGCGTTTGCCACTGAAGCTTTCTTT. This codes for CSVNSGWGAFATEAFF. Using reference TRBV29-1 and TRBJ1-1 for the parts outside the CDR3, the full variable domain is SAVISQKPSRDICQRGTSLTIQCQVDSQVTMMFWYRQQPGQSLTLIATANQGSEATYESGFVIDKFPISRPNLTFSTLTVSNMSPEDSSIYLCSVNSGWGAFATEAFFGQGTRLTVV.